A single sample gave rise to the 9 T cell receptor beta chains below, sequenced in a study of T cells after posttransplantation cyclophosphamide. Generated by immunoSEQ multiplex PCR, the TCRdb table keeps only in-frame clones and is missing some. The table records under 45,000 clones without singletons, the ten largest covering 4% to 5.5%. Sequencing was done on a sample of PBMCs. The receptors shown here come from a woman between 50 and 59 years old in good health and a related stem cell transplant donor.

The table lists this clone with many counts. The chain links TRBV7-9 to TRBJ1-4, with no clear D. This CDR3 is 12 amino acids long. Trimming removed 3 bases at V and 8 bases at J, with 7 bases between. CDR1 and CDR2 from the germline V gene are SEHNR and FQNEAQ (reference sequence). The CDR3, as DNA: TGTGCCAGCAGCTTGGTAGCCGAAAAACTGTTTTTT. Protein sequence: CASSLVAEKLFF.

At least ten counts were recorded for this clone. The chain employs TRBV5-4 and TRBJ1-2; D possibly corresponds to TRBD1 (5 bases). The CDR3 spans 16 residues. Germline CDR1 reads SGHNT; CDR2 reads YYREEE (reference sequence). V was shortened by 4 bases and J by 7 bases, with 23 bases between the two germline ends. The DNA for the CDR3 is TGTGCCAGCAGCGGACGTGGGACTTCCCGGGAAAGTGGCTACACCTTC. This gives the protein CASSGRGTSRESGYTF.

The chain employs TRBV5-1 and TRBJ2-1; 8 nucleotides line up with TRBD2. The CDR3 has 15 amino acids. Germline trimming cut 4 bases from V and 7 bases from J; bases unmatched to any gene: 10. The germline V gene encodes CDR1 SGHRS and CDR2 YFSETQ. The CDR3: CASSPSAGASNEQFF. The CDR3 DNA reads TGCGCCAGCAGCCCATCAGCGGGGGCTTCGAATGAGCAGTTCTTC.

In its sample, this clone was seen many times. V usage is TRBV5-5 and J usage is TRBJ2-6; D is perhaps TRBD2 (5 bases). This CDR3 has 18 residues. Germline CDR1 reads SGHKS; CDR2 reads YYEKEE (reference sequence). With 2 bases removed from V and 0 bases from J, the gap between germline ends came to 15 bases. Here the CDR3 reads CASSLEGTATSGANVLTF. CDR3 bases: TGTGCCAGCAGCTTAGAGGGAACAGCAACCTCTGGGGCCAACGTCCTGACTTTC.

This clone was counted many times. This sequence joins TRBV2 and TRBJ1-4; no reliable D call. The CDR3 is made up of 15 amino acids. Germline V CDR1 and CDR2: SNHLY, FYNNEI. V lost 6 bases and J lost 0, with 11 bases in between. CDR3 residues: CASRDFTTTNEKLFF. The CDR3 DNA is TGTGCCAGCAGGGACTTTACCACAACTAATGAAAAACTGTTTTTT.

This clone was counted only a few times. The V call is TRBV4-3, the J call TRBJ2-1; the D gene is possibly TRBD2 (6 bases). The CDR3 consists of 16 residues. The germline V gene has CDR1 LGHNA and CDR2 YSLEER. The CDR3 loop reads CASRGGIGNSYNEQFF. CDR3 nucleotides: TGCGCTTCCCGGGGAGGTATAGGGAACTCCTACAATGAGCAGTTCTTC.

In its sample, this clone was seen many times. The chain is built from TRBV10-3 and TRBJ1-2, with D tentatively TRBD1 (5 bases). This CDR3 comprises 16 residues. Trimming removed 3 bases at V and 4 bases at J, with 18 bases between. From germline, CDR1 is ENHRY and CDR2 SYGVKD. In DNA form, the CDR3 reads TGTGCCATCAGTGATTACGGGGGAGGGATCGGCTATGGCTACACCTTC. Its protein is CAISDYGGGIGYGYTF.

This clone was recorded many times. The V and J genes are TRBV6-1 and TRBJ1-5; 7 bases are a match to TRBD1. The germline V gene has CDR1 MNHNS and CDR2 SASEGT. The CDR3 has 16 residues. Trimming cost V 0 bases and J 4 bases; bases outside gene matches: 6. The CDR3 sequence: CASSEAAGGRNQPQHF. CDR3 bases: TGTGCCAGCAGTGAAGCGGCAGGGGGTCGGAATCAGCCCCAGCATTTT.

This clone showed up many times. The chain uses TRBV28 and TRBJ1-2; 7 bases agree with TRBD1. J lost 4 bases, V lost 4 bases, and 9 bases had no gene match. The CDR3 covers 15 residues. Looked up from germline, CDR1 is MDHEN and CDR2 is SYDVKM. The CDR3 DNA sequence: TGTGCCAGCAGTTCGGACAGGCATGGCTTCTATGGCTACACCTTC. Encoded protein: CASSSDRHGFYGYTF.